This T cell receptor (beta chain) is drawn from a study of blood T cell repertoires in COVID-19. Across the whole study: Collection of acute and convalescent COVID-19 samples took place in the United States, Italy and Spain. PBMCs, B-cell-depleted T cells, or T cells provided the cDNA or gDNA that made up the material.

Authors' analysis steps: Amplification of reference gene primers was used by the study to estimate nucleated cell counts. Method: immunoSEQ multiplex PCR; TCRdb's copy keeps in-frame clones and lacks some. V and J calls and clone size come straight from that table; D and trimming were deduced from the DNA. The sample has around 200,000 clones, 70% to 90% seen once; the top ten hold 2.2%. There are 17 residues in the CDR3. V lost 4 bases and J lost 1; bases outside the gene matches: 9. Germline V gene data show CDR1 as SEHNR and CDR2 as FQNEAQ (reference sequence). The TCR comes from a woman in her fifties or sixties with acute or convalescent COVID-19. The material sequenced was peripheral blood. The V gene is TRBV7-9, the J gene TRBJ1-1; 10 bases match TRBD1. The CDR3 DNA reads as TGTGCCAGCAGCTCCGGACAGGGGGGTTTTCGGAACACTGAAGCTTTCTTT. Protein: CASSSGQGGFRNTEAFF.